These T cell receptor beta chains were read from a single sample in a study of blood T cell repertoires in COVID-19. Sequencing was performed with immunoSEQ multiplex PCR; in TCRdb, only in-frame clones are kept and a portion is missing. The table records nearly 95,000 clones, around 67% of them present only once. Sequenced sample: peripheral blood. These receptor sequences come from a man between 65 and 85 years old with COVID-19, enrolled during active disease. Each CDR3 is given without its conserved first and last residue. The order of the fields is clone size, CDR3 length, J gene, V gene, CDR3 protein. Clone size appears in some rows only: once, few, many, or a class for an expanded clone.

- 12 TRBJ2-3 TRBV18 ASSGQGETDTQY
- 13 TRBJ1-5 TRBV28 ASSRPGRVNQPQH
- 14 TRBJ1-1 TRBV7-2 ASSLAGRGGMVEAF
few 11 TRBJ1-1 TRBV6-5 ASSRAGRTEAF
- 14 TRBJ2-2 TRBV18 ASSGLAVMNTGELF
- 11 TRBJ2-2 TRBV9 ASSVPSTGELF
- 10 TRBJ1-1 TRBV19 ASSIKDRGPF
- 10 TRBJ2-1 TRBV15 ATSRVRDEQF
- 12 TRBJ2-5 TRBV5-1 ASSIGQGEETQY
few 13 TRBJ1-5 TRBV6-5 ASSYSRSSGQPQH
- 12 TRBJ2-1 TRBV2 ASGGHESYNEQF
- 16 TRBJ1-4 TRBV4-2 ASSQRLFPGTGEGKLF
- 14 TRBJ2-7 TRBV19 ASSTGGTKVSYEQY
- 18 TRBJ2-6 TRBV27 ASSSAPPGQGASGANVLT
- 9 TRBJ2-1 TRBV20-1 SAPLRREQF
- 14 TRBJ1-1 TRBV6-1 ASREQMTAMNTEAF
- 12 TRBJ2-1 TRBV7-3 ASSLVQSYNEQF
- 14 TRBJ2-3 TRBV7-3 ASSLTVIPGADTQY
once 13 TRBJ1-1 TRBV9 ASSPAGSLVTEAF
once 13 TRBJ1-5 TRBV4-1 ASSQDPKGTGSQH
- 12 TRBJ1-2 TRBV7-2 ASSLGATNYGYT
- 14 TRBJ2-1 TRBV5-5 ASSPDRGFLYNEQF
- 12 TRBJ2-1 TRBV29-1 SVELGPFMNEQF
- 14 TRBJ1-6 TRBV4-2 ASSQDAAVYNSPLH
- 12 TRBJ2-7 TRBV28 ASKGGTGAYEQY
few 12 TRBJ1-5 TRBV19 ASSIGTGNQPQH
- 13 TRBJ2-7 TRBV3-1/TRBV3-2 ASSPTVIPTYEQY
- 11 TRBJ2-7 TRBV7-8 ASSPGTVYEQY
- 11 TRBJ2-1 TRBV29-1 SAPGLGYNEQF
- 13 TRBJ1-6 TRBV2 ASSAGGSLNSPLH
few 15 TRBJ2-5 TRBV3-1/TRBV3-2 ASSPRVAAPYQETQY
- 12 TRBJ2-3 TRBV24-1 ATATSGSTDTQY
- 13 TRBJ2-1 TRBV28 ASSTPGGGRNEQF
- 15 TRBJ2-3 TRBV5-1 ASSLIGRGRKTDTQY
few 13 TRBJ1-6 TRBV27 ASSPTGTYNSPLH
once 16 TRBJ2-6 TRBV14 ASSQSVGTNSGANVLT
- 14 TRBJ2-5 TRBV27 ASSPRPPGQGATQY
- 15 TRBJ1-5 TRBV7-9 ASSSTPRGRVNQPQH
- 11 TRBJ1-6 TRBV19 ASTGVTNSPLH
- 14 TRBJ1-4 TRBV5-1 ASSLRQVATNEKLF
- 13 TRBJ2-1 TRBV20-1 SASQPGLADNEQF
- 13 TRBJ2-2 TRBV9 ASSPGSGDTGELF
- 13 TRBJ2-2 TRBV7-2 ASSPDSSATGELF
- 14 TRBJ2-7 TRBV6-2/TRBV6-3 ASSAASGRYLYEQY
few 11 TRBJ1-4 TRBV30 AWSVGGREKLF
few 13 TRBJ1-5 TRBV5-1 ASSLAGTEYQPQH
- 12 TRBJ1-2 TRBV7-9 ASSSQQGNYGYT
- 11 TRBJ2-3 TRBV21-1 ASSNSDGETQY